What follows describes a single T cell receptor (beta chain). The source of the sample is a study of control samples from healthy donors and cancer patients. The protocol was immunoSEQ multiplex PCR, while the TCRdb copy is restricted to in-frame clones and leaves out a portion. The sample carries under 150,000 clones, about nine tenths recorded once. The TCR sequence derives from a man between 40 and 49 years old in good health. The material sequenced was blood.

CDR3 sequence reads: CATSDRPGTGSYEQYF. DNA for the CDR3: TGTGCCACCAGTGACCGGCCCGGGACAGGGAGCTACGAGCAGTACTTC. This chain uses TRBV24-1 with TRBJ2-7; the match to TRBD1 covers 9 bases. This CDR3 has 16 residues. Germline CDR1 and CDR2: KGHDR and SFDVKD. J gave up 3 bases and V 4 bases, and 9 bases lay outside the gene matches.